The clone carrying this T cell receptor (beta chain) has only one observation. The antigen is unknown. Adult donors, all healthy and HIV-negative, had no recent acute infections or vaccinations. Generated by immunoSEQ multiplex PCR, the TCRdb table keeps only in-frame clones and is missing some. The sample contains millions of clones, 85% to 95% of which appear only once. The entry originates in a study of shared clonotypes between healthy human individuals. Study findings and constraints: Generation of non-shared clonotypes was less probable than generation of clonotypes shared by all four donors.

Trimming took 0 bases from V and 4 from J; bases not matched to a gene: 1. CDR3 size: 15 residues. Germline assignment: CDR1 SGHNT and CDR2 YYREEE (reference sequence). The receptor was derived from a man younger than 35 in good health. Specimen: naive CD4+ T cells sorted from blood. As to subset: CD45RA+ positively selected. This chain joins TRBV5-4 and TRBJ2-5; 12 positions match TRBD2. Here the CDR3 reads CASSLGLAGAETQYF. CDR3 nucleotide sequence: TGTGCCAGCAGCTTGGGACTAGCGGGAGCAGAGACCCAGTACTTC.